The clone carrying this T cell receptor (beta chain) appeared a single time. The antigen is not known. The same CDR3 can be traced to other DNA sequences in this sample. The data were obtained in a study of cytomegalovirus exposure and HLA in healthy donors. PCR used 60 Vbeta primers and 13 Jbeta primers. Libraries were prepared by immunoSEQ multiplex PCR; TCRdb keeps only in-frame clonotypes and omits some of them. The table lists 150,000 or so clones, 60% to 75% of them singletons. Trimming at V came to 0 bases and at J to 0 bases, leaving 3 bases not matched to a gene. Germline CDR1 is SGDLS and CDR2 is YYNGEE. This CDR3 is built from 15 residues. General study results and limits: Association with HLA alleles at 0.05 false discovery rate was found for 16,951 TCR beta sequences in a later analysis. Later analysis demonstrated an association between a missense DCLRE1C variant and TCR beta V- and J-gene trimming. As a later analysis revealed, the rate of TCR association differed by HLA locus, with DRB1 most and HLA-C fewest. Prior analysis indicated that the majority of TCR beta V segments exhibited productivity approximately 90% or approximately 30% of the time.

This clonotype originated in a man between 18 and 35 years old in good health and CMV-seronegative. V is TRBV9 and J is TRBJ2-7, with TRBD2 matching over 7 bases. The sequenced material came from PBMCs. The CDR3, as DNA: TGTGCCAGCAGCGTAGGGCTAGCGGACTCCTACGAGCAGTACTTC. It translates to CASSVGLADSYEQYF. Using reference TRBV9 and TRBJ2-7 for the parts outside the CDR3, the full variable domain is DSGVTQTPKHLITATGQRVTLRCSPRSGDLSVYWYQQSLDQGLQFLIQYYNGEERAKGNILERFSAQQFPDLHSELNLSSLELGDSALYFCASSVGLADSYEQYFGPGTRLTVT.